This TCR beta chain originates from a study of PD-1 blockade in classical Hodgkin lymphoma. V lost 4 bases and J lost 6, with 7 bases in between. The CDR3 covers 12 residues. Germline assignment: CDR1 MGHDK and CDR2 SYGVNS. TCRdb's copy holds only in-frame clones and misses some; the assay was immunoSEQ multiplex PCR. The table has tens of thousands of clones, less than 90% seen once. All trial patients relapsed after autologous stem cell transplantation. Researchers report purifying CD4+ T cells from thawed PBMCs by magnetic negative selection. The V and J genes are TRBV25-1 and TRBJ1-5; possibly TRBD1 for D (5 bases). The source was CD4+ T cells from blood, collected at baseline. This sequence originates from a human donor with classical Hodgkin lymphoma. CDR3: CASSGGGQPQHF. CDR3 DNA: TGTGCCAGCAGTGGGGGGGGTCAGCCCCAGCATTTT.